These T cell receptor beta chains were read from a single sample in a study of metastatic and nonmetastatic thyroid tumors. Via MiXCR, TCRdb re-called the PCR reads. The sample lists about 32,000 clones, under 20% occurring once. Sample: blood. These receptors all stem from a female donor with papillary thyroid cancer or a benign thyroid nodule (not recorded which). Some clones in this sample may be carry-over from other donors' samples. CDR3s include the opening cysteine and the closing phenylalanine or tryptophan. Size tells how often a clone was seen (once, few, many) or the class of an expanded clone, and some rows leave it out.

V	size	J	CDR3
TRBV6-2/TRBV6-3	few	TRBJ2-2	CASSYSVSLDRGNTVELLF
TRBV27	medium-sized	TRBJ1-5	CASSLMRGQPQHF
TRBV5-6	many	TRBJ2-7	CASSLLVFSSYEQYF
TRBV20-1	many	TRBJ2-1	CSARAPDGQGIYEQFF
TRBV6-6	medium-sized	TRBJ1-1	CASSYSDSMNTEAFF
TRBV28	few	TRBJ1-1	CASSLWSSPGTEAFF
TRBV7-6	many	TRBJ1-2	CASSRGQGWDGYTF
TRBV5-1	few	TRBJ1-4	CASGPSVDRGEKLFF
TRBV3-1	.	TRBJ2-2	CASSQGTGAYTGELFF
TRBV30	many	TRBJ2-7	CAWSVEAYEQYF
TRBV28	.	TRBJ1-5	CASTPGGLYSNQPQHF
TRBV20-1	many	TRBJ2-5	CSARDVRAGGFQETQYF
TRBV2	many	TRBJ2-2	CASVGLAGNTGELFF
TRBV7-2	many	TRBJ2-2	CASSFGSNTGELFF
TRBV5-1	.	TRBJ2-7	CAISLAGAYEQYF
TRBV7-9	many	TRBJ2-1	CASSSLAGAFNEQFF
TRBV25-1	many	TRBJ1-4	CASSEGLPGNEKLFF
TRBV11-3	many	TRBJ1-1	CASSFGEQALTEAFF
TRBV5-1	many	TRBJ1-2	CASSLVGTWEYGYTF
TRBV20-1	many	TRBJ2-3	CSATTLAGYTDTQYF
TRBV18	.	TRBJ2-1	CASSTTSGSLNEQFF
TRBV6-1	medium-sized	TRBJ1-1	CASSEGDGGTEAFF
TRBV6-5	few	TRBJ2-2	CASSYSRVRDTGELFF
TRBV4-2	many	TRBJ1-2	CASSQVEPGQGDGYTF
TRBV6-2/TRBV6-3	.	TRBJ2-3	CASSETAGGTDTQYF
TRBV19	many	TRBJ2-6	CASSMTGPPGANVLTF
TRBV20-1	.	TRBJ1-2	CSARDSTAYGYTF
TRBV7-2	many	TRBJ2-1	CASSFGLLVLSYNEQFF
TRBV19	many	TRBJ2-4	CASSSGAAGGDIQYF
TRBV25-1	many	TRBJ2-1	CATSWGDLYNEQFF
TRBV10-2	few	TRBJ2-2	CASSPGGYSGELFF
TRBV19	many	TRBJ2-7	CASSMTFSYEQYF
TRBV4-1	many	TRBJ2-7	CASSQVSGSYEQYF
TRBV5-1	.	TRBJ2-1	CASSSGAGTGIYNEQFF
TRBV11-3	once	TRBJ2-7	CASSSLGCGGRNEQYF
TRBV12-3/TRBV12-4	few	TRBJ2-7	CASSLSHEARNEQYF
TRBV4-1	.	TRBJ1-5	CASSPRTGFGNQPQHF
TRBV6-1	few	TRBJ2-1	CASRDPASGRNEQFF
TRBV4-2	once	TRBJ2-3	CASSQPTRRESYTDTQYF
TRBV25-1	few	TRBJ2-1	CASSQGSSYNEHFF
TRBV29-1	many	TRBJ2-3	CSVGGTSGSGVGRTDTQYF
TRBV15	many	TRBJ2-1	CATSPGGTIREQFF
TRBV20-1	many	TRBJ2-7	CSARGPVQGVSYEQYF
TRBV2	many	TRBJ1-6	CASTGGAHNSPLHF
TRBV6-1	medium-sized	TRBJ1-2	CASSEGPGQGNYGYTF
TRBV19	many	TRBJ2-3	CASSIKMRSGGDTDTQYF
TRBV7-3	medium-sized	TRBJ2-3	CASSLATGGDTQYF
TRBV27	many	TRBJ1-2	CASSESGVRNYGYTF
TRBV20-1	many	TRBJ2-5	CSARGNFETQYF
TRBV19	many	TRBJ1-4	CRGGQGGEKLFF
TRBV20-1	.	TRBJ1-1	CSARDHIGGNTEAFF